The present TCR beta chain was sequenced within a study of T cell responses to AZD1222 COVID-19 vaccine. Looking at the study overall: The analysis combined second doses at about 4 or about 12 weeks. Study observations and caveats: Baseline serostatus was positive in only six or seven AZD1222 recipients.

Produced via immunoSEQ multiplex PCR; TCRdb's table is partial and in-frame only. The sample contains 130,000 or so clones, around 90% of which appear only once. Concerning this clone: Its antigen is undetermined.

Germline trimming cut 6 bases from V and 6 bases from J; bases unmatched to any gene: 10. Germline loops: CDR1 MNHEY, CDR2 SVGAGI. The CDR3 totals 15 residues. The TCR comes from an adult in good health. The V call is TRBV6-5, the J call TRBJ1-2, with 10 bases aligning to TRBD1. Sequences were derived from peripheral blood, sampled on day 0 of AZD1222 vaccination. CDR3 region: CASRSTGTGVHGYTF. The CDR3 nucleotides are TGTGCCAGCAGGTCCACCGGGACAGGGGTTCATGGCTACACCTTC.